The 9 T cell receptor beta chains presented below share a single source sample, sequenced in a study of graft-versus-host responses after intestinal transplantation. Their antigen targets remain unknown. The repertoire was sequenced with immunoSEQ multiplex PCR; TCRdb's copy has only in-frame clones and lacks some. The sample includes 65,000 to 90,000 clones, about 90% of them seen just once. The sequences come from unstimulated CD8+ T cells sorted from spleen or lymph node cells, collected before transplant. These receptors originate from a human donor who was the organ donor for an intestinal transplant.

The J gene is TRBJ1-2, the V gene TRBV2, with D unresolved. This CDR3 is built from 10 residues. Trimming pared 6 bases from V and 7 bases from J, leaving 6 bases between. Per the germline V gene, CDR1 is SNHLY and CDR2 is FYNNEI. CDR3 residues: CASRRGGYTF. The CDR3 coding sequence is TGTGCCAGCAGGCGAGGTGGCTACACCTTC.

The rearrangement joins TRBV11-2 to TRBJ2-1; TRBD2 is a possible D gene (6 bases). The V gene's germline CDR1 is SGHAT and CDR2 FQNNGV. CDR3 length: 14 residues. The V and J ends lost 2 bases and 10 bases respectively, with 15 bases between them. CDR3 residues: CASSLYDSAGEQFF. CDR3 coding DNA: TGTGCCAGCAGCTTATACGACTCCGCGGGGGAGCAGTTCTTC.

The chain has TRBV7-6 and TRBJ2-1; 8 bases match TRBD1. V lost 4 bases to trimming and J lost 6 bases; unmatched junction nucleotides: 11. CDR1 is SGHVS, CDR2 FNYEAQ, per germline. The CDR3 is 16 residues long. The CDR3 reads CASSSTPGQESNEQFF. CDR3 DNA sequence: TGTGCCAGCAGCTCCACCCCGGGACAGGAGAGCAATGAGCAGTTCTTC.

The sample holds one count of this clone. This chain links TRBV4-1 with TRBJ2-3, with 8 bases lining up with TRBD2. CDR1 MGHRA and CDR2 YSYEKL come from the germline V gene. V shed 0 bases and J 2 bases; nucleotides not matched to a gene: 10. This CDR3 comprises 18 residues. The CDR3 is CASSQETNTGGNTDTQYF. The CDR3 nucleotides read TGCGCCAGCAGCCAAGAAACCAATACGGGGGGGAACACAGATACGCAGTATTTT.

This chain joins TRBV5-6 and TRBJ1-5; D is perhaps TRBD1 (5 bases). The V end was cut by 1 base, the J end by 6 bases, with 11 bases between. The CDR3 is made up of 14 amino acids. CDR1 is SGHDT, CDR2 YYEEEE, per germline. Here the CDR3 DNA reads TGTGCCAGCAGCTTGACCGGGGGAGGTCAGCCCCAGCATTTT. This codes for CASSLTGGGQPQHF. The full variable domain, rest sourced from reference TRBV5-6 and TRBJ1-5, is DAGVTQSPTHLIKTRGQQVTLRCSPKSGHDTVSWYQQALGQGPQFIFQYYEEEERQRGNFPDRFSGHQFPNYSSELNVNALLLGDSALYLCASSLTGGGQPQHFGDGTRLSIL.

J is TRBJ1-2 and V is TRBV7-9; D not resolved. Germline-derived CDR1 and CDR2 are SEHNR and FQNEAQ (reference sequence). The CDR3 has 14 residues. Trimming shortened V by 1 base and J by 1 base, and 7 bases separated the two germline ends. CDR3 residues: CASSLESVNYGYTF. For the CDR3, the DNA is TGTGCCAGCAGCTTAGAGTCAGTTAACTATGGCTACACCTTC.

The chain carries TRBV10-3 and TRBJ2-2; TRBD2 is a possible D gene (6 bases). V was trimmed by 0 bases and J by 4 bases, leaving 9 bases between them. This CDR3 is built from 15 residues. The germline V gene has CDR1 ENHRY and CDR2 SYGVKD. CDR3 nucleotide sequence: TGTGCCATCAGTGAGTCGGGCGGGGCCACCGGGGAGCTGTTTTTT. It translates to CAISESGGATGELFF.

CDR3 in amino acids: CASSIDLFGSDRERPQHF. The CDR3 DNA reads as TGTGCCAGTAGTATAGATCTATTTGGCAGCGACAGGGAACGGCCCCAGCATTTT. This chain connects TRBV19 to TRBJ1-5, with 7 bases identical to TRBD1. V was pared by 0 bases and J by 9 bases, with 17 bases of the junction left unmatched. Germline loops: CDR1 LNHDA, CDR2 SQIVND (reference sequence). The CDR3 length is 18 residues.

This clone has only a few counts. The chain is built from TRBV28 and TRBJ2-7, with 7 bases aligning to TRBD1. CDR1 is MDHEN, CDR2 SYDVKM, per germline. This CDR3 has 16 amino acids. Trimming removed 3 bases from V and 5 bases from J; junction bases left unmatched: 13. CDR3 amino acids: CASSFPTSGQKDEQYF. The CDR3, as DNA: TGTGCCAGCAGTTTCCCCACCTCGGGACAGAAGGACGAGCAGTACTTC.